This TCR beta chain was sequenced for a study of Ad26.COV2.S vaccination and SARS-CoV-2 variants. Study-wide results and limits: Vaccine and placebo recipients had similar non-spike TCR breadth. It is possible that the TCR breadth and depth analyses underestimated the total T cell responses. It was vaccine recipients, not placebo recipients, who had the higher spike-specific TCR breadth.

The treatment is: approximately 18 received Ad26.COV2.S at low or high dose, single or two shots; about 5 received placebo; per-sample allocation not given. Sampling was performed 63 days after the first vaccine or placebo injection. This CDR3 region has 13 residues. Germline CDR1 reads SNHLY; CDR2 reads FYNNEI. Trimming removed 7 bases at V and 2 bases at J, with 11 bases between. Data came from immunoSEQ multiplex PCR; TCRdb stores just in-frame clones and leaves some out. The sample shows around 400,000 clones, about 89% of them seen only once. In regard to this clone: Its specificity is unknown.

The chain uses TRBV2 and TRBJ2-5, with a weak D call TRBD2 (5 bases). The TCR sequence derives from a person between 18 and 59 years old who received the Ad26.COV2.S COVID-19 vaccine or a placebo. The source material was peripheral blood, sampled in a trial of Ad26.COV2.S vaccine versus placebo. The CDR3 coding sequence is TGTGCCAGCAAGAGGGCCTTGCAAGAGACCCAGTACTTC. It translates to CASKRALQETQYF.